This TCR beta chain was captured in a study of CD8 T cells in Susac syndrome. Trimming left V 2 bases short and J 8 bases short, with 18 bases between. Germline V lookup: CDR1 SQVTM, CDR2 ANQGSEA. The CDR3 contains 14 residues. An amount of RNA that ranged from roughly 0.5 to 1 ug was reverse transcribed with random hexamers. TCRdb redid the calling of the immunoSEQ multiplex PCR reads with MiXCR, one entry per CDR3 protein. Among more than 85,000 distinct CDR3 sequences listed, about 94% were seen once. The CD8+ and CD4+ T cells were isolated magnetically using a negative isolation approach, whereas the TEMRA cells were enriched by FACS.

J is TRBJ1-2 and V is TRBV29-1; no clear D. The origin of this receptor is a human donor with Susac syndrome. Sequenced input: CD4+ T cells from PBMCs. The CDR3 spells CSVEYSGVANGYTF. CDR3 in DNA: TGCAGCGTTGAATATTCAGGCGTAGCCAACGGCTACACCTTC.